Below are 21 T cell receptor beta chains sequenced from a single sample in a study of blood T cell repertoires in COVID-19. The data were produced by immunoSEQ multiplex PCR, yet TCRdb's version contains in-frame clones alone and is incomplete. Of approximately 130,000 clones detected, over 80% appear once; the ten largest clones hold 2% to 2.5%. Source material: peripheral blood. The receptors were sampled from a man aged 50-59 years with active COVID-19.

This chain uses TRBV23-1 with TRBJ1-5; 9 bases are shared with TRBD1. TRBV23-1 is marked as an open reading frame, function uncertain. CDR3 length equals 17 residues. V shed 3 bases, J shed 2 bases, and the junction held 8 bases outside the gene matches. The CDR3 DNA sequence: TGCGCCAGCAGTCATTACCGGGACAGGGTGGGCAATCAGCCCCAGCATTTT. Its translation: CASSHYRDRVGNQPQHF.

The rearrangement uses TRBV13 and TRBJ2-7, with D possibly matching TRBD1 (5 bases). The germline gives CDR1 PRHDT, CDR2 FYEKMQ (reference sequence). The germline V and J ends were trimmed by 4 bases and 5 bases, with 12 bases remaining between them. The CDR3 consists of 13 residues. In DNA, the CDR3 is TGTGCCAGCAGCTCTAGACAGACTGACGAGCAGTACTTC. Residues: CASSSRQTDEQYF.

The chain couples TRBV7-9 to TRBJ2-1, with a weak D call TRBD2 (5 bases). V lost 3 bases and J lost 3, with 18 bases in between. Germline assignment: CDR1 SEHNR and CDR2 FQNEAQ (reference sequence). There are 17 residues in the CDR3. CDR3 nucleotides: TGTGCCAGCAGCTTTCTCGTAAACGGAGGCCTCTACAATGAGCAGTTCTTC. It codes for CASSFLVNGGLYNEQFF.

V gene TRBV7-8 combines with J gene TRBJ1-4, with TRBD1 matching over 9 bases. Looked up from germline, CDR1 is SGHVS and CDR2 is FQNEAQ. After removal of 6 bases from V and 4 bases from J, the junction contained 9 bases not matched to a gene. The CDR3 runs to 16 residues. CDR3 coding DNA: TGTGCCAGCAGACCTATTGGACAGGGGTTTAATGAAAAACTGTTTTTT. It specifies CASRPIGQGFNEKLFF.

This clone was counted only a few times. The chain uses TRBV6-2 or TRBV6-3 and TRBJ2-4, with D unclear. The germline V and J ends were trimmed by 7 bases and 0 bases, with 10 bases remaining between them. The CDR3 is made up of 14 amino acids. Looked up from germline, CDR1 is MNHEY and CDR2 is SVGEGT. CDR3 amino acids: CASNPSGAKNIQYF. CDR3 DNA sequence: TGTGCCAGCAACCCCTCGGGAGCCAAAAACATTCAGTACTTC.

The rearrangement joins TRBV2 to TRBJ1-4, with D possibly being TRBD1 (6 bases). The V gene lost 1 base and the J gene lost 7 bases, with 13 bases spanning the gap. The CDR3 runs to 15 residues. Looked up from germline, CDR1 is SNHLY and CDR2 is FYNNEI. The CDR3 nucleotides are TGTGCCAGCAGTGAAGAGTGGGGGCTTAGTGAAAAACTGTTTTTT. It specifies CASSEEWGLSEKLFF.

The rearrangement uses TRBV19 and TRBJ2-4; 7 positions agree with TRBD2. Germline assignment: CDR1 LNHDA and CDR2 SQIVND (reference sequence). The CDR3 is 12 residues long. V trimming: 3 bases; J trimming: 8 bases; junction bases outside the gene matches: 1. CDR3: CASSIRGDIQYF. CDR3 nucleotides: TGTGCCAGTAGTATTCGGGGGGACATTCAGTACTTC.

The chain uses TRBV27 and TRBJ1-6, with a tentative D call TRBD1 (6 bases). Germline-derived CDR1 and CDR2 are MNHEY and SMNVEV (reference sequence). The CDR3 covers 15 residues. V was trimmed by 5 bases and J by 7 bases, leaving 15 bases between them. CDR3 amino acids: CASSIHRVRNSPLHF. In DNA form, the CDR3 reads TGTGCCAGCAGTATCCACAGGGTACGGAATTCACCCCTCCACTTT.

The V gene is TRBV18, the J gene TRBJ1-2, with no clear D. CDR1 KGHSH and CDR2 LQKENI come from the germline V gene. The CDR3 is 15 amino acids. The germline V and J ends were trimmed by 3 bases and 5 bases, with 16 bases remaining between them. For the CDR3, the DNA is TGTGCCAGCTCACCTTCTGAAGGGAGAGTTTATGGCTACACCTTC. This codes for CASSPSEGRVYGYTF.

The chain links TRBV5-1 to TRBJ2-5; possible D gene TRBD2, 7 bases. The V gene's germline CDR1 is SGHRS and CDR2 YFSETQ. This CDR3 is built from 14 residues. V shed 3 bases and J shed 7 bases, with 16 bases lying between them. The CDR3 DNA sequence: TGCGCCAGCAGCTCTAACGCAGGGGAGGGGACCCAGTACTTC. Translated: CASSSNAGEGTQYF.

V and J are TRBV7-2 and TRBJ1-2; no clear D gene. V lost 0 bases, J lost 3 bases, and 11 bases lay in between. Germline values: CDR1 SGHTA, CDR2 FQGNSA. The CDR3 contains 15 residues. CDR3 loop: CASSLAAGLHYGYTF. The CDR3 nucleotides read TGTGCCAGCAGCTTAGCGGCAGGTTTACACTATGGCTACACCTTC.

The chain links TRBV5-6 to TRBJ1-1, with D unresolved. This CDR3 spans 15 amino acids. V lost 4 bases to trimming and J lost 1 base, with 14 bases between them. Germline CDR1 SGHDT, CDR2 YYEEEE. CDR3 DNA: TGTGCCAGCAGCCCGCGGGGTCAGGCGAACACTGAAGCTTTCTTT. Its protein is CASSPRGQANTEAFF.

This chain uses TRBV12-3 or TRBV12-4 with TRBJ1-1, with D possibly being TRBD1 (5 bases). This CDR3 spans 13 amino acids. Trimming removed 6 bases at V and 5 bases at J, with 13 bases between. The chain's CDR3 is CASSPGHLTEAFF. The DNA of the CDR3 is TGTGCCAGCAGCCCCGGACACCTTACTGAAGCTTTCTTT.

The chain couples TRBV5-1 to TRBJ1-6; 8 nucleotides line up with TRBD1. CDR3 length equals 14 residues. Germline values: CDR1 SGHRS, CDR2 YFSETQ. The V and J ends lost 3 bases and 9 bases, in that order; junction bases with no gene match: 5. The CDR3 bases are TGCGCCAGCAGCTCCCAGGGGGCTGGTTCACCCCTCCACTTT. Amino acids: CASSSQGAGSPLHF.

The chain uses TRBV4-2 and TRBJ2-7; D perhaps matches TRBD1 (6 bases). The germline V gene has CDR1 LGHNA and CDR2 YNFKEQ. The CDR3 contains 18 residues. V was clipped by 1 base and J by 0 bases, with 19 bases between them. CDR3 sequence: CASSQGVPGTQSSYEQYF. The CDR3 nucleotides are TGTGCCAGCAGCCAAGGTGTACCCGGGACACAGAGCTCCTACGAGCAGTACTTC.

This chain's CDR3 is CASRTDPNTEAFF. CDR3 in DNA: TGTGCCAGCAGGACAGACCCGAACACTGAAGCTTTCTTT. The chain links TRBV6-5 to TRBJ1-1; the D gene is possibly TRBD1 (5 bases). CDR3 size: 13 residues. V dropped 6 bases and J dropped 1 base, with 9 bases sitting between them. Per germline, CDR1 MNHEY and CDR2 SVGAGI.

The V call is TRBV4-3, the J call TRBJ2-3; a weak D match, TRBD2 (5 bases). Trimming took 0 bases from V and 3 from J, leaving 7 bases between them. Germline V gene sequence: CDR1 LGHNA, CDR2 YSLEER. This CDR3 has 14 amino acids. The CDR3 protein is CASSQERTTDTQYF. The DNA of the CDR3 is TGCGCCAGCAGCCAAGAACGGACTACAGATACGCAGTATTTT.

The chain joins TRBV9 to TRBJ1-1; the match to TRBD1 covers 11 bases. Germline values: CDR1 SGDLS, CDR2 YYNGEE. The CDR3 totals 14 residues. Losses at the gene ends were 2 bases for V and 4 bases for J; bases not matched to a gene: 1. The DNA of the CDR3 is TGTGCCAGCAGCGTCGGGACAGGGGGCACTGAAGCTTTCTTT. Translating gives CASSVGTGGTEAFF.

The table lists this clone with a count of one. This rearrangement joins TRBV7-9 to TRBJ1-5; no definite D call. Trimming took off 4 bases at V and 6 bases at J, with 16 bases between the two ends. CDR1 is SEHNR and CDR2 is FQNEAQ in the germline V gene (reference sequence). The length of the CDR3 is 15 residues. Here the CDR3 reads CASSSTDGGIQPQHF. CDR3 DNA: TGTGCCAGCAGCTCTACAGACGGCGGGATTCAGCCCCAGCATTTT.

This clone was recorded once. The CDR3 DNA sequence: TGTGCCAGCAGTGACGGGGACAATCAGCCCCAGCATTTT. This sequence encodes CASSDGDNQPQHF. The chain recombines TRBV6-1 with TRBJ1-5; D not resolved. V lost 3 bases to trimming and J lost 3 bases, with 6 bases between them. CDR1 and CDR2 (germline): MNHNS, SASEGT. This CDR3 is built from 13 residues.

CDR3 loop: CASSFSGGNEQFF. The CDR3 bases are TGTGCCAGCAGCTTTAGCGGGGGCAATGAGCAGTTCTTC. The chain employs TRBV7-2 and TRBJ2-1, with 9 bases aligning to TRBD2. In germline, CDR1 is SGHTA, CDR2 FQGNSA. The CDR3 has 13 amino acids. V shed 3 bases, J shed 6 bases, and the junction held 0 bases outside the gene matches.